This T cell receptor (beta chain) was sequenced for a study of low-dose radiotherapy and immunotherapy resistance in tumors. Across the whole study: Patients' oral aspirin dose was 300 mg daily across four cycles from cycle 1 day 1.

TRAV- and TRBV-specific primers, spanning alpha and beta chains, primed first-strand cDNA. TCR amplification ran 15 to 25 PCR cycles using constant-region and V-primer adapter primers. Amplifying the isolated mRNA was done by in vitro transcription. In TCRdb, the reads were re-called with MiXCR into one record per CDR3 protein. Found here are roughly 100,000 distinct CDR3 sequences, 20% of them singletons; the top ten hold about 4%. Described time point: after trial treatment. Specified treatment: LDRT plus nivolumab, ipilimumab, low-dose cyclophosphamide and aspirin (RACIN trial). Treatment combined nivolumab, ipilimumab, aspirin, low-dose cyclophosphamide and low-dose radiotherapy in a dose-escalation trial. Those eligible were patients bearing advanced solid tumors lacking tumor-infiltrating lymphocytes. Germline V gene data show CDR1 as MNHEY and CDR2 as SVGAGI. This CDR3 region has 14 residues.

On this clonotype itself: The likely explanation is a read error, given a far larger clone one base away.

The receptor's source is a male donor with prostate cancer. The rearrangement joins TRBV6-5 to TRBJ1-6; no clear D gene. Specimen: PBMCs, collected after low-dose radiotherapy plus immunotherapy. The CDR3 sequence is CASSEDQLASHLHF. CDR3 nucleotides: TGTGCCAGCAGTGAGGATCAGCTCGCCTCACACCTCCACTTT.